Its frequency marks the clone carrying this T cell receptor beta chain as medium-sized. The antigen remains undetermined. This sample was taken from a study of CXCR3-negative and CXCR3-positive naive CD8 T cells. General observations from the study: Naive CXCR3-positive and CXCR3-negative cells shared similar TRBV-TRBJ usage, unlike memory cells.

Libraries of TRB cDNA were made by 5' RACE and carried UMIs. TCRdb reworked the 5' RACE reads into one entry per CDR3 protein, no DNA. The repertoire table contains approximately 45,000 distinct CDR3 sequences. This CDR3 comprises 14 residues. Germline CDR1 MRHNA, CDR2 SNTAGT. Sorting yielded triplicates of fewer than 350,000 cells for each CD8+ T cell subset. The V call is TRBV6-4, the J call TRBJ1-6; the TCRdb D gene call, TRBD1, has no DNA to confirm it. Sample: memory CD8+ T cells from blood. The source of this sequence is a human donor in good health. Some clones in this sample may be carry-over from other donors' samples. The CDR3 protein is CASSDSGGGSPLHF.